This T cell receptor (beta chain) was documented in a study of regulatory T cells in long-lasting Graves disease. Study at large: The definition of persistent Graves' disease was over 5 years of antithyroid drugs with positive TSH receptor antibodies. Study-wide points: Newly diagnosed disease favored TRBV20-1 and TRBJ2-1 over persistent disease. Blood alone, not thyroid tissue, was studied. Persistent cases of Graves' showed reduced TCR diversity relative to newly diagnosed patients.

This clonotype came up a few times. Its antigen is still unknown. Germline-derived CDR1 and CDR2 are LGHNA and YNFKEQ. The length of the CDR3 is 16 residues. With V trimmed by 0 bases and J by 8 bases, 9 bases remained unmatched. The time point was: persistent/refractory GD, antithyroid drugs over 5 years with positive TRAb. The TCR library was made from RNA extracted from PBMCs. TCR beta libraries were built with iRepertoire HTBI primers and Arm-PCR of CDR3 regions. TCRdb called the multiplex PCR reads again in MiXCR, with one record for every CDR3 protein. The sample yields some 440,000 distinct CDR3 sequences, less than 25% seen once.

This rearrangement joins TRBV4-2 to TRBJ1-4; 7 bases align to TRBD1. The sequencing used peripheral blood mononuclear cells (PBMCs), collected when the disease was refractory, from a patient treated with antithyroid drugs. This TCR derives from a female donor with Graves disease. The CDR3 sequence is CASSQDWDSRREKLFF. DNA for the CDR3: TGTGCCAGCAGCCAAGATTGGGACAGCCGGCGGGAAAAACTGTTTTTT.